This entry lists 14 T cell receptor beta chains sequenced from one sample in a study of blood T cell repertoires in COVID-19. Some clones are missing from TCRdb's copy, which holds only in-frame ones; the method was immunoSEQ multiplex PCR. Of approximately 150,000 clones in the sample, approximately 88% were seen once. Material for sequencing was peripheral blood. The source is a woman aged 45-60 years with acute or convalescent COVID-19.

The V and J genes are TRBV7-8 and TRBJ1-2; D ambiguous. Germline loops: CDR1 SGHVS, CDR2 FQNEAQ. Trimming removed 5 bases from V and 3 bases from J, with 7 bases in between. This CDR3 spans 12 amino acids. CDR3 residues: CASSPADYGYTF. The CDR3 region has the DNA TGTGCCAGCAGCCCCGCGGACTATGGCTACACCTTC.

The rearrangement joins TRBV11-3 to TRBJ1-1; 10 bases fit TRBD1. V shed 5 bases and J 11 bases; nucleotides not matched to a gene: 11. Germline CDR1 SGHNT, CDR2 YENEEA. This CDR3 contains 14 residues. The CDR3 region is CASSPLTGGVAAFF. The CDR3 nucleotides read TGTGCCAGCAGCCCCTTGACAGGGGGCGTTGCGGCTTTCTTT.

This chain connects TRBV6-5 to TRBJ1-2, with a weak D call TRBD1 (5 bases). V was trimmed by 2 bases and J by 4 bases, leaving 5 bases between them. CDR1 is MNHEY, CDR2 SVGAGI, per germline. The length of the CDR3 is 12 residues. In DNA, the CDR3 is TGTGCCAGCAGTTACCAGGGCTATGGCTACACCTTC. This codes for CASSYQGYGYTF.

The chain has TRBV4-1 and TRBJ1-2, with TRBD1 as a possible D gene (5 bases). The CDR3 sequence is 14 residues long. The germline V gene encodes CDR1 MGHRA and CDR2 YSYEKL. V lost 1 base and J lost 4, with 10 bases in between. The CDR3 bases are TGCGCCAGCAGCCAAGGACAGAGAAGCTATGGCTACACCTTC. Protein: CASSQGQRSYGYTF.

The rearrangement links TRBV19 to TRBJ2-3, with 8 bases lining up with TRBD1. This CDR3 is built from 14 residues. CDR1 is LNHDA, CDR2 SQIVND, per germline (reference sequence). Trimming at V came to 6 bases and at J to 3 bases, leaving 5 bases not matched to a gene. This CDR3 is CASRYRGLTDTQYF. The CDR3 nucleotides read TGTGCCAGTAGGTACAGGGGGTTAACAGATACGCAGTATTTT.

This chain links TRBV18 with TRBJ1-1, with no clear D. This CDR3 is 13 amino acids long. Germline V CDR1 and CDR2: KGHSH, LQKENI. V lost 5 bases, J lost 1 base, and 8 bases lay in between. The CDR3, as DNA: TGTGCCAGCTCATCAGGAGGGAACACTGAAGCTTTCTTT. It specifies CASSSGGNTEAFF.

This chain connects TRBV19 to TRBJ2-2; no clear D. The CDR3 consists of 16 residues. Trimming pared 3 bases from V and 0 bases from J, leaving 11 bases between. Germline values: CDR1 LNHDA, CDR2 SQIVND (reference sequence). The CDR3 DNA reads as TGTGCCAGTAGTATTCCGACAACAACGAACACCGGGGAGCTGTTTTTT. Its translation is CASSIPTTTNTGELFF.

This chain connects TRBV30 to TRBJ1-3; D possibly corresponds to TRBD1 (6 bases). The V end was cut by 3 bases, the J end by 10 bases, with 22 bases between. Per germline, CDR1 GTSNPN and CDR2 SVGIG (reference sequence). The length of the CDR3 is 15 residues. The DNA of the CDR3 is TGTGCCTGGAGCCACACCTCAACAGGGCTAGAGACCATATATTTT. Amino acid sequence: CAWSHTSTGLETIYF.

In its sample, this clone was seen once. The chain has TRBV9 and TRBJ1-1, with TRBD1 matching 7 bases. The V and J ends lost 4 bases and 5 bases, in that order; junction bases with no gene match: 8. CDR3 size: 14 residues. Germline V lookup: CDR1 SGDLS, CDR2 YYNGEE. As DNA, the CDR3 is TGTGCCAGCAGCAAATTCGACAGGGAAACTGAAGCTTTCTTT. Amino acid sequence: CASSKFDRETEAFF.

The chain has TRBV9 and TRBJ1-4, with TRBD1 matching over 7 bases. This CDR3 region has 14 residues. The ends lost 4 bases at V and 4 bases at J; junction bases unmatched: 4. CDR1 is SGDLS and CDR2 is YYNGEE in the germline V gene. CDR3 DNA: TGTGCCAGCAGCAGGACAGGCAATAATGAAAAACTGTTTTTT. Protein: CASSRTGNNEKLFF.

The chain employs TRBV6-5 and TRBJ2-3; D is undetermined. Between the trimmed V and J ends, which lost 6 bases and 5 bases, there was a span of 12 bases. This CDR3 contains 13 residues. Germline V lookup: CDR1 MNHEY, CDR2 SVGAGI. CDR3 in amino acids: CASSPTLGDTQYF. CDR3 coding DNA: TGTGCCAGCAGCCCCACGCTAGGAGATACGCAGTATTTT.

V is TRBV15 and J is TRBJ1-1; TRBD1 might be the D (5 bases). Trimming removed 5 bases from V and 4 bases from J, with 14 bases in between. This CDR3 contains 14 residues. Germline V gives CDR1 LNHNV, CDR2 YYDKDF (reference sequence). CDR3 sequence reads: CATSDQGLITEAFF. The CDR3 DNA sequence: TGTGCCACCAGCGACCAGGGACTTATCACTGAAGCTTTCTTT.

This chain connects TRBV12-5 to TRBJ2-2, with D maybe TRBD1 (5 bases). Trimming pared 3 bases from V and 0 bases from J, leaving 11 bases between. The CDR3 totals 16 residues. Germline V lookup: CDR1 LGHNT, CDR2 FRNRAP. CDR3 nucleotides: TGTGCTAGTGGTTTAGACAGCTCCGCGAACACCGGGGAGCTGTTTTTT. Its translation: CASGLDSSANTGELFF.

In DNA, the CDR3 is TGTGCCAGCAGCTTAGGGTTAGCGCCAGATACGCAGTATTTT. Translated, it gives CASSLGLAPDTQYF. V gene TRBV7-2 combines with J gene TRBJ2-3, with a possible D match to TRBD2 (5 bases). This CDR3 spans 14 amino acids. Between the trimmed V and J ends, which lost 1 base and 4 bases, there was a span of 9 bases. The germline gives CDR1 SGHTA, CDR2 FQGNSA.